The present T cell receptor beta chain was sequenced within a study of CD8 T cells in ankylosing spondylitis. Study-wide findings and caveats: For ankylosing spondylitis blood, a TCR beta motif of several highly homologous variants appeared characteristic. Matched ankylosing spondylitis synovial fluid reportedly contained a significantly enriched population of disease-linked clones. CD8+ cells made up the disease-linked clones, which were relatively rare in peripheral blood. Reactive arthritis synovial fluid and blood previously showed some of these motif variants.

Each TCR beta library was made by quantitative 5'-RACE that incorporated molecular barcodes. Via MiXCR, TCRdb re-called the 5' RACE reads, giving one row per CDR3 protein. In the table there are fewer than 750,000 distinct CDR3 sequences, around 20% of which are singletons. The CDR3 runs to 12 residues. V was cut by 3 bases and J by 4 bases, with 6 bases left in between. This clonotype turned up a few times. The target antigen is unknown. The sample comprised blood, either unsorted or a sorted T cell fraction (not recorded which). This sequence joins TRBV12-3 or TRBV12-4 and TRBJ2-5; the D call may be TRBD1 or TRBD2 (5 bases each). The origin of this receptor is a male donor with ankylosing spondylitis. The CDR3: CASSLGPETQYF. In nucleotides, the CDR3 is TGTGCCAGCAGTTTGGGACCAGAGACCCAGTACTTC.